This entry features one T cell receptor (beta chain) sequence. This sample was included in a study of blood T cell repertoires in COVID-19. Background on the study: T cells, B-cell-depleted T cells, or PBMCs supplied cDNA or gDNA.

The repertoire was sequenced with immunoSEQ multiplex PCR; TCRdb's copy has only in-frame clones and lacks some. Of 200,000 to 300,000 clones listed, more than 75% were seen once; the top ten hold about 5%. V lost 5 bases and J lost 3, with 11 bases in between. The CDR3 has 13 amino acids. Germline V gene lookup returns CDR1 MDHEN and CDR2 SYDVKM. Sample: peripheral blood. This TCR was recovered from an older woman with COVID-19, enrolled during active disease. The chain is built from TRBV28 and TRBJ2-7; no clear D gene. CDR3 sequence (DNA): TGTGCCAGCAGTCCCCCACTTTTCTACGAGCAGTACTTC. Translated, it gives CASSPPLFYEQYF.